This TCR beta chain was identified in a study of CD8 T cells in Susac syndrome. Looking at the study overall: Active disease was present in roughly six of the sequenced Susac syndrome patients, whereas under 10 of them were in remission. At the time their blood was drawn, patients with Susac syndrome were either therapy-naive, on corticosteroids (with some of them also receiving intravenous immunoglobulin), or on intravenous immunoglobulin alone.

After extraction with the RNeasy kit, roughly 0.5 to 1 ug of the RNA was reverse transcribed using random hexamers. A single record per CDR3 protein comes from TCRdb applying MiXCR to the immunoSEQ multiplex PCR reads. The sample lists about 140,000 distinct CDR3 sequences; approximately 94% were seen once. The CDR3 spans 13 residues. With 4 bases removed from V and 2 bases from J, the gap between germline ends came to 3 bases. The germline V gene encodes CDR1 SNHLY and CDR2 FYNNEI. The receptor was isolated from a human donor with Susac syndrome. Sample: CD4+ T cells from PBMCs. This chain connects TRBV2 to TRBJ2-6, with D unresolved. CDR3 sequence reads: CASSVTGANVLTF. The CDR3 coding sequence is TGTGCCAGCAGTGTTACTGGGGCCAACGTCCTGACTTTC. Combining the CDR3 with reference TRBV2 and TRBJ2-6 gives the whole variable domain EPEVTQTPSHQVTQMGQEVILRCVPISNHLYFYWYRQILGQKVEFLVSFYNNEISEKSEIFDDQFSVERPDGSNFTLKIRSTKLEDSAMYFCASSVTGANVLTFGAGSRLTVL.